This T cell receptor beta chain is from a study of technical replicates of blood from a handful of donors (dated by TCRdb to the late 2010s). The library was prepared using the immunoSEQ multiplex PCR assay. In its TCRdb copy, this immuneACCESS table keeps in-frame sequences only and misses some clones. Where compared with another copy, unresolved V genes explain less than half of these, and the others have no known cause. The sample table contains roughly 100,000 clones; only one count was recorded for roughly 94% of them. Around 0.3% of the sample rests with the top ten. From the cysteine up to the phenylalanine, the CDR3 has a length of 13 residues. Kept here is only the CDR3 DNA, which spans 39 bases and is read in frame from base 1. The germline V gene (reference sequence) gives CDR1 as SGHNT and CDR2 as YYREEE. Trimming removed 0 bases from V and 4 bases from J, leaving 7 bases between the germline ends.

With regard to this clone: It has no known antigen specificity. Within one base of it there is no much larger clone, and no base qualities were kept.

The sequence joins TRBV5-4 to TRBJ1-1, with TRBD1 perhaps the D gene, on 6 matching bases. The material sequenced was T cells isolated from PBMCs. The source of this sequence is a human donor in good health. The nucleotides read TGTGCCAGCAGCTTGGCAGGGGCCACTGAAGCTTTCTTT. This translates into CASSLAGATEAFF. Extended through the reference TRBV5-4 and TRBJ1-1 proteins, this CDR3 yields the full variable domain: ETGVTQSPTHLIKTRGQQVTLRCSSQSGHNTVSWYQQALGQGPQFIFQYYREEENGRGNFPPRFSGLQFPNYSSELNVNALELDDSALYLCASSLAGATEAFFGQGTRLTVV.